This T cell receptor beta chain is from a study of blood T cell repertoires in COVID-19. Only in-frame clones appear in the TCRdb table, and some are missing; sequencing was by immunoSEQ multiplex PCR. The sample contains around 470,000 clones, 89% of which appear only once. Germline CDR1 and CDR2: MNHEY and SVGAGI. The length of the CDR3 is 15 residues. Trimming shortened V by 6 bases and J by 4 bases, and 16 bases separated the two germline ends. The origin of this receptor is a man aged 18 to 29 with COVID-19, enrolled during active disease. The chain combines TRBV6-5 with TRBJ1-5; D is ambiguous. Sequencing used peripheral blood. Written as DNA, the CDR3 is TGTGCCAGCAGCCCCGCCTCAAGCGGAAATCAGCCCCAGCATTTT. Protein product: CASSPASSGNQPQHF.